This TCR beta chain was captured by sequencing in a study of regulatory T cells in long-lasting Graves disease. Study-wide background: Over 5 years of antithyroid drugs with positive TSH receptor antibodies was taken to mean persistent Graves' disease.

Arm-PCR of CDR3 regions and iRepertoire HTBI primers were used to build TCR beta libraries. TCRdb called the multiplex PCR reads again in MiXCR, with one record for every CDR3 protein. The table includes hundreds of thousands of distinct CDR3 sequences, around 20% detected once. Indicated time point: persistent/refractory GD, antithyroid drugs over 5 years with positive TRAb. Making the TCR library involved RNA that had been extracted from PBMCs. An endocrinology department located in Xi'an, China, was where the patients came from. Points from the study as a whole: Persistent Graves' patients showed less TCR diversity than newly diagnosed ones.

Only a few counts were recorded for this clonotype. The antigen remains unidentified. V dropped 6 bases and J dropped 0 bases, with 12 bases sitting between them. Germline V gene lookup returns CDR1 DFQATT and CDR2 SNEGSKA (reference sequence). This CDR3 spans 14 amino acids. The clonotype originates from a female donor with Graves disease. The chain couples TRBV20-1 to TRBJ1-3; tentative D call: TRBD1 (6 bases). The sequencing here drew on peripheral blood mononuclear cells (PBMCs), taken when the disease was refractory, from a patient treated with antithyroid drugs. The CDR3 coding sequence is TGCAGTGCCCCAGAACAGGGCTCTGGAAACACCATATATTTT. Its translation: CSAPEQGSGNTIYF.